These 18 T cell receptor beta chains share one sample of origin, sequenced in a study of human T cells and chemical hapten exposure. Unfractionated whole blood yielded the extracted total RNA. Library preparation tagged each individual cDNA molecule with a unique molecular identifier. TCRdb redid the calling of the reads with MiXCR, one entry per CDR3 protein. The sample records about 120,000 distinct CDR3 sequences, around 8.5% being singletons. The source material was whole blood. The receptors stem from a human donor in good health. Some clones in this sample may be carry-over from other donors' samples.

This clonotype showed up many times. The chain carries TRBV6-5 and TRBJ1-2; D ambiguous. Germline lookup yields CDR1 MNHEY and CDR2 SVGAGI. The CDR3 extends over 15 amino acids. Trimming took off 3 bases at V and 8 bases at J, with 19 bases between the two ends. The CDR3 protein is CASSYSRTSADGYTF. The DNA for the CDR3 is TGTGCCAGCAGTTATTCGCGAACATCTGCGGACGGCTACACCTTC.

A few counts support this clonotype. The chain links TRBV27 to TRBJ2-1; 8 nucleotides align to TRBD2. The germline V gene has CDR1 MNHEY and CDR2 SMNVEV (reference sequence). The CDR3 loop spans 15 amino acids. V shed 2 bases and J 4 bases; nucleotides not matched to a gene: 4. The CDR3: CASSLRAGGYNEQFF. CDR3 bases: TGTGCCAGCAGTTTACGCGCGGGAGGATACAATGAGCAGTTCTTC.

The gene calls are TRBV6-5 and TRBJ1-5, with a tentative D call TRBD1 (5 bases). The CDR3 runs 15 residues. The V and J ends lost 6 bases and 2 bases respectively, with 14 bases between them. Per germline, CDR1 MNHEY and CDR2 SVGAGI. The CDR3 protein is CASRPERGRNQPQHF. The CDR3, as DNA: TGTGCCAGCAGACCCGAGAGGGGTCGCAATCAGCCCCAGCATTTT.

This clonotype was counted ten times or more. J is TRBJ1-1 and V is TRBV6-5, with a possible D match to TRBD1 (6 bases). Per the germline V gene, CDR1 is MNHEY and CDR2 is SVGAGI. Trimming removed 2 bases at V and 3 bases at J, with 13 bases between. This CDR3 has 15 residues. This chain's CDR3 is CASSYTGRGDTEAFF. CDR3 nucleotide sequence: TGTGCCAGCAGTTACACAGGGCGGGGTGACACTGAAGCTTTCTTT.

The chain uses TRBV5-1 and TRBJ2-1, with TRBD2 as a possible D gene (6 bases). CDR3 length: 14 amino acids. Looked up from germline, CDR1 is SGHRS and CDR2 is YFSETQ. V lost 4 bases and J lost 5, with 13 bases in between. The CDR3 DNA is TGCGCCAGCAGCGTGCGGGACTCTGACAATGAGCAGTTCTTC. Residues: CASSVRDSDNEQFF.

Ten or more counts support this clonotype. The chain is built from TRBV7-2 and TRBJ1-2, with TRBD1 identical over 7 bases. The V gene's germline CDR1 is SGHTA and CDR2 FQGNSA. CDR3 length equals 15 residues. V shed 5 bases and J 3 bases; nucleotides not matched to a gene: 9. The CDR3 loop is CASSPRTGAYYGYTF. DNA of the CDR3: TGTGCCAGCAGCCCACGCACAGGGGCGTACTATGGCTACACCTTC.

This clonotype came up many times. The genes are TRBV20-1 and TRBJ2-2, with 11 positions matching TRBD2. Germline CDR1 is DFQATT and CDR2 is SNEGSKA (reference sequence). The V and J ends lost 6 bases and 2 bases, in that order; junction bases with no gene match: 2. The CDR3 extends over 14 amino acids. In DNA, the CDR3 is TGCAGTGCGGGACTAGCGGCAAACACCGGGGAGCTGTTTTTT. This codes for CSAGLAANTGELFF.

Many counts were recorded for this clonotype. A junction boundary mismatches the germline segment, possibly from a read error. CDR3 in amino acids: CASGLGLEQYF. The CDR3 bases are TGTGCCAGCGGCTTGGGGCTCGAGCAGTACTTC. The chain has TRBV7-9 and TRBJ2-7; D perhaps matches TRBD1 (5 bases). CDR1 is SEHNR, CDR2 FQNEAQ, per germline (reference sequence). This CDR3 has 11 residues.

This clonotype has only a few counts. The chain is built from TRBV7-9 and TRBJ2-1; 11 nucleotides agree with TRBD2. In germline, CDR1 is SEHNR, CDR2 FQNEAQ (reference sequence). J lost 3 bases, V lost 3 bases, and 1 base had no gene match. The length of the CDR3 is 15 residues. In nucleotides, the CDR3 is TGTGCCAGCAGCTTTACTAGCGGGAGCTACAATGAGCAGTTCTTC. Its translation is CASSFTSGSYNEQFF.

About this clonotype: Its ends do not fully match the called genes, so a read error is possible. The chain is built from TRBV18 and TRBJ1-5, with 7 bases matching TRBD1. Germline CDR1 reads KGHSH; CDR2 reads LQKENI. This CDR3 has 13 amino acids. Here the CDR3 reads CASSPQGDQSQHF. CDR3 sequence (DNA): TGTGCCAGCTCACCGCAGGGGGATCAGTCCCAGCATTTT.

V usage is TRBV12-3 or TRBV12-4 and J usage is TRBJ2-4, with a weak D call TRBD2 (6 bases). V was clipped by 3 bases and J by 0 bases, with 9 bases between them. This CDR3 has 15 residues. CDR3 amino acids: CASSLGGLAKNIQYF. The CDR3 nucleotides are TGTGCCAGCAGTTTGGGGGGTTTAGCCAAAAACATTCAGTACTTC.

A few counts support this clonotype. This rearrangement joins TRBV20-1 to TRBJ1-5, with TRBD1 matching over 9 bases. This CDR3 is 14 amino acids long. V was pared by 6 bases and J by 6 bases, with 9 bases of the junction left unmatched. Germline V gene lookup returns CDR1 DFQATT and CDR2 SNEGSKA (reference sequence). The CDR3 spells CSALQGADGQPQHF. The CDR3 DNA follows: TGCAGTGCCCTACAGGGGGCAGATGGTCAGCCCCAGCATTTT.

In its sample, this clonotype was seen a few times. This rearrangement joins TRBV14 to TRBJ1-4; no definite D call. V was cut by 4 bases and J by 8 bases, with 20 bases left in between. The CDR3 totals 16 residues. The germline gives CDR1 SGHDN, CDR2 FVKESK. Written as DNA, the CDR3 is TGTGCCAGCAGCCGGCTGACTGACTCGGGAGGGGAAAAACTGTTTTTT. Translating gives CASSRLTDSGGEKLFF.

The CDR3 DNA follows: TGTGCCAGCAGTGGGGGGGGCGGTGAGCAGTTCTTC. It translates to CASSGGGGEQFF. The chain couples TRBV2 to TRBJ2-1; TRBD2 might be the D (7 bases). CDR1 is SNHLY, CDR2 FYNNEI, per germline. The ends were cut back, 4 bases at V and 9 bases at J, with 10 bases in the middle. The CDR3 sequence is 12 residues long.

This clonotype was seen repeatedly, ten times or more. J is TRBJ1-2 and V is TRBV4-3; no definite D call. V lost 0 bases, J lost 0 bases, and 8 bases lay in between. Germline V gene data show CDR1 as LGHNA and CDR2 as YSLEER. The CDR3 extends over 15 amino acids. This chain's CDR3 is CASSQETQTNYGYTF. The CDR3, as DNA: TGCGCCAGCAGCCAAGAAACACAGACTAACTATGGCTACACCTTC.

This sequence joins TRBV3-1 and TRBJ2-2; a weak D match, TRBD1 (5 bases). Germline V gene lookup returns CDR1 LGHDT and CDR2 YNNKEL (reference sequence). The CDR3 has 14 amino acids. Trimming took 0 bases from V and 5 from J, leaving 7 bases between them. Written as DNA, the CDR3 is TGTGCCAGCAGCCAAGACCCAGGGACCGGGGAGCTGTTTTTT. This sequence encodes CASSQDPGTGELFF.

CDR3 loop: CASSYGAGGLSDTQYF. CDR3 in DNA: TGTGCCAGCAGTTACGGAGCGGGGGGGCTCTCAGATACGCAGTATTTT. The chain employs TRBV6-5 and TRBJ2-3; 10 nucleotides match TRBD2. The CDR3 is made up of 16 amino acids. J was trimmed by 4 bases and V by 2 bases; bases with no gene match: 6. CDR1 and CDR2 from the germline V gene are MNHEY and SVGAGI.

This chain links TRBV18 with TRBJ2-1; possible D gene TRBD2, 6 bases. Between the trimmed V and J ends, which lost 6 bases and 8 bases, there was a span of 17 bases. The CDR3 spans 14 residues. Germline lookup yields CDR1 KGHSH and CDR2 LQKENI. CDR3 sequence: CASSWQRVEDEQFF. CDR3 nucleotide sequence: TGTGCCAGCTCTTGGCAGCGGGTGGAGGATGAGCAGTTCTTC.